This T cell receptor (beta chain) was documented in a study of PD-1 blockade in classical Hodgkin lymphoma. Overall study context: Treatment was intravenous nivolumab, 3 mg/kg every 2 weeks, until progression.

Here immunoSEQ multiplex PCR was the method, and the copy in TCRdb shows in-frame clones only, minus some. The repertoire consists of tens of thousands of clones, with about nine tenths occurring once and the leading ten covering over 8%. Autologous stem cell transplantation was followed by relapse in every patient, and brentuximab vedotin exposure varied. Reported best responses ranged across complete response, partial response or progressive disease. Regarding this clone: The antigen remains undetermined.

Study-wide results and limits: Newly diagnosed patients were reported to start with lower TCR diversity than healthy donors.

The sequence derives from a human donor with classical Hodgkin lymphoma. Sequencing used peripheral blood mononuclear cells (PBMCs), obtained at baseline.

The CDR3 loop is CASSPGTSGGTTGELFF. As DNA, the CDR3 is TGTGCCAGTAGTCCCGGGACTAGCGGGGGGACAACCGGGGAGCTGTTTTTT. This rearrangement joins TRBV19 to TRBJ2-2; 15 bases are shared with TRBD2. V trimming: 5 bases; J trimming: 5 bases; junction bases outside the gene matches: 6. Germline V gene data show CDR1 as LNHDA and CDR2 as SQIVND (reference sequence). The length of the CDR3 is 17 residues. The full variable domain, rest sourced from reference TRBV19 and TRBJ2-2, is DGGITQSPKYLFRKEGQNVTLSCEQNLNHDAMYWYRQDPGQGLRLIYYSQIVNDFQKGDIAEGYSVSREKKESFPLTVTSAQKNPTAFYLCASSPGTSGGTTGELFFGEGSRLTVL.